These T cell receptor beta chains were read from a single sample in a study of blood T cell repertoires in COVID-19. Here immunoSEQ multiplex PCR was the method, and the copy in TCRdb shows in-frame clones only, minus some. The sample consists of some 140,000 clones, about four fifths of them appearing once. The sample comprised peripheral blood. These receptors were collected from a man aged 55 to 70 with acute or convalescent COVID-19. CDR3s include the opening cysteine and the closing phenylalanine or tryptophan. D genes are given only for firm matches. Not all rows give a size; the values are once, few, many and, for expanded clones, a class.

clone_size j_call v_call d_call cdr3_nt cdr3_aa
. TRBJ1-5 TRBV10-3 . TGTGCCATCAGTCCCCAGCCAGGGAATCAGCCCCAGCATTTT CAISPQPGNQPQHF
. TRBJ1-2 TRBV24-1 TRBD1 TGTGCCACCAGTGATCCCCCCGGACAGGGAAAGGACTATGGCTACACCTTC CATSDPPGQGKDYGYTF
. TRBJ2-1 TRBV4-2 TRBD1 TGTGCCAGCAGCCAAGAAGCAGGGGGTTACAATGAGCGGTTCTTC CASSQEAGGYNERFF
. TRBJ1-6 TRBV20-1 TRBD1 TGCAGTGCTAGTACAGGGGATGTTTCACCCCTCCACTTT CSASTGDVSPLHF
. TRBJ2-2 TRBV24-1 TRBD1 TGTGCCAGGCGTAGGGGGCCTTACACCGGGGAGCTGTTTTTT CARRRGPYTGELFF
. TRBJ2-1 TRBV29-1 TRBD2 TGCAGCGTCAGCTTGGGGGGGAGAGGCTCCTACAATGAGCAGTTCTTC CSVSLGGRGSYNEQFF
. TRBJ2-2 TRBV3-1/TRBV3-2 . TGTGCCAGCAGCCAGGGGGACACCCGCACCGGGGAGCTGTTTTTT CASSQGDTRTGELFF
. TRBJ2-7 TRBV18 . TGTGCCAGCTCACCATGGGAGGGGACAATCTACGAGCAGTACTTC CASSPWEGTIYEQYF
. TRBJ1-6 TRBV19 TRBD1 TGTGCCAGTAGTATAGACAGGGGGGCTAATTCACCCCTCCACTTT CASSIDRGANSPLHF
. TRBJ1-2 TRBV5-4 TRBD1 TGTGCCAGCAGCTTGAGGGACAGGGAGCTCTATGGCTACACCTTC CASSLRDRELYGYTF
. TRBJ1-4 TRBV19 . TGTGCCAGTAGTAGAACCGGACTGATCAATGAAAAACTGTTTTTT CASSRTGLINEKLFF
. TRBJ1-2 TRBV5-1 . TGCGCCAGCAGCTTGAGTGGAGGTAACTATGGCTACACCTTC CASSLSGGNYGYTF
. TRBJ2-3 TRBV6-5 TRBD2 TGTGCCAGCAGGATCGGGGGGGATACGCAGTATTTT CASRIGGDTQYF
. TRBJ1-5 TRBV3-1/TRBV3-2 TRBD1 TGTGCCAGCAGCCGTGGGACAGGGGGAGGCAATCAGCCCCAGCATTTT CASSRGTGGGNQPQHF
once TRBJ1-1 TRBV5-1 . TGCGCCAGCAGCTCTAATACGTGGAACACTGAAGCTTTCTTT CASSSNTWNTEAFF
. TRBJ1-2 TRBV4-1 TRBD1 TGCGCCAGCAGCCAAGAGACAGGGCGGGGAGGCTACACCTTC CASSQETGRGGYTF
. TRBJ1-1 TRBV29-1 TRBD1 TGCAGCGTTGATAAGGTTACCGTTCCCGGACAGGGTCAGCGGAACACTGAAGCTTTCTTT CSVDKVTVPGQGQRNTEAFF
. TRBJ1-5 TRBV6-5 . TGTGCCAGCAGTTACTCGAGTAATCAGCCCCAGCATTTT CASSYSSNQPQHF
. TRBJ1-5 TRBV7-3 . TGTGCCAGCAGCCGGACGGCGGGGCAGCCCCAGCATTTT CASSRTAGQPQHF
. TRBJ1-2 TRBV28 TRBD1 TGTGCCAGCAGTTTCACCCCGGGACAGGTAGCTAACTATGGCTACACCTTC CASSFTPGQVANYGYTF
. TRBJ1-6 TRBV6-1 . TGTGCCAGCAGTGAAGCACAGTCATATAATTCACCCCTCCACTTT CASSEAQSYNSPLHF
. TRBJ2-2 TRBV14 TRBD2 TGTGCCAGCAGCCAACTAGCGGGAGTTTACGGGGAGCTGTTTTTT CASSQLAGVYGELFF
once TRBJ1-1 TRBV11-2 . TGTGCCAGCAGCTTCTACTCTCAGGGGAACACTGAAGCTTTCTTT CASSFYSQGNTEAFF
. TRBJ1-1 TRBV7-9 TRBD1 TGTGCCAGCAGCTTAGCGACAGGGAGGAACACTGAAGCTTTCTTT CASSLATGRNTEAFF
. TRBJ1-4 TRBV15 . TGTGCCACCAGCAGCAGGCGTGAAAAACTGTTTTTT CATSSRREKLFF
. TRBJ1-4 TRBV6-5 . TGTGCCAGCAGTCCCGGTGCAACTAATGAAAAACTGTTTTTT CASSPGATNEKLFF
. TRBJ2-7 TRBV20-1 . TGCAGTGTAGCAAGCACCTACGAGCAGTACTTC CSVASTYEQYF
few TRBJ1-6 TRBV20-1 TRBD1 TGCAGTGCTAGTGACCTGACAGGGACGGTTGTGGGACCCCTCCACTTT CSASDLTGTVVGPLHF
. TRBJ2-3 TRBV5-4 . TGTGCCAGCAGCAAACTTGGCGGAACAGATACGCAGTATTTT CASSKLGGTDTQYF
. TRBJ1-2 TRBV6-5 TRBD1 TGTGCCAGCACGAGCGGACAGGGGGGCTATGGCTACACCTTC CASTSGQGGYGYTF
. TRBJ2-7 TRBV3-1/TRBV3-2 . TGTGCCAGCAGTGCTTGGGGAGGTCCCTACGAGCAGTACTTC CASSAWGGPYEQYF
. TRBJ1-3 TRBV30 . TGTGCCTGGAGCTTCTACTCTGGAAACACCATATATTTT CAWSFYSGNTIYF
. TRBJ2-6 TRBV12-3/TRBV12-4 . TGTGCCAGCAGCGAGTCTGGGGCCAACGTCCTGACTTTC CASSESGANVLTF
. TRBJ2-7 TRBV4-1 TRBD2 TGCGCCAGCAGCCAAGATCGGGGGAGGGGAACCTACGAGCAGTACTTC CASSQDRGRGTYEQYF
. TRBJ2-1 TRBV11-2 TRBD1 TGTGCCAGCAGACTGCCAGGGGGCGCCTACAATGAGCAGTTCTTC CASRLPGGAYNEQFF
. TRBJ2-1 TRBV5-6 TRBD2 TGTGCCAGCAGCCGACGTTTAGCGGGTGGAAACAATGAGCAGTTCTTC CASSRRLAGGNNEQFF